Listed below are T cell receptor beta chains from one sample, sequenced in a study of cytomegalovirus exposure and HLA in healthy donors. Some clones are missing from TCRdb's copy, which holds only in-frame ones; the method was immunoSEQ multiplex PCR. The sample contains 95,000 to 100,000 clones, 60% to 85% of which appear only once. The sequenced material came from PBMCs. These receptors originate from a man aged 45 to 65 in good health and CMV-seronegative. The CDR3 runs from the conserved cysteine through the conserved F or W. D genes are given only for firm matches. Not all rows give a size; the values are once, few, many and, for expanded clones, a class.

TRBV6-1,TRBJ2-7,-,-,TGTGCCAGCAGTCGATATATTGCGACGGGCTACGAGCAGTACTTC,CASSRYIATGYEQYF
TRBV28,TRBJ1-1,few,TRBD1,TGTGCCAGCAGGAGGGGACAGATGAACACTGAAGCTTTCTTT,CASRRGQMNTEAFF
TRBV10-3,TRBJ2-5,-,TRBD1,TGTGCCCTCGGTGACAGGGGAGAGACCCAGTACTTC,CALGDRGETQYF
TRBV6-5,TRBJ1-5,once,TRBD1,TGTGCCAGCAGGAAAGACAGGGGATGGAATCAGCCCCAGCATTTT,CASRKDRGWNQPQHF
TRBV29-1,TRBJ2-1,once,TRBD1,TGCAGCGTGGCCGACAGGGGTGTTTTCAATGAGCAGTTCTTC,CSVADRGVFNEQFF
TRBV5-1,TRBJ2-3,few,-,TGCGCCAGCAGCTTGGGGGGCCAGAGCACAGATACGCAGTATTTT,CASSLGGQSTDTQYF
TRBV7-2,TRBJ2-5,-,TRBD2,TGTGCCAGCAGCTTACGGGGGGGCGGGTGGGAGACCCAGTACTTC,CASSLRGGGWETQYF
TRBV30,TRBJ1-5,-,-,TGTGCCTGGAGTGTCAGCGGACGGACCGCGAATCAGCCCCAGCATTTT,CAWSVSGRTANQPQHF
TRBV9,TRBJ2-5,-,TRBD2,TGTGCCAGCAGCGAGACCGACAGCGGGAGAGGGCAAGAGACCCAGTACTTC,CASSETDSGRGQETQYF
TRBV7-3,TRBJ2-3,-,-,TGTGCCAGCAGCCCCCTTGAGGGAACAGATACGCAGTATTTT,CASSPLEGTDTQYF
TRBV28,TRBJ1-3,-,-,TGTGCCAGCACCGGTCCCGGGGGGCGTACTGGAAACACCATATATTTT,CASTGPGGRTGNTIYF
TRBV28,TRBJ2-7,-,TRBD2,TGTGCCAGCAGCCCTCTGGGAGGGACTAGACTCTACGAGCAGTACTTC,CASSPLGGTRLYEQYF
TRBV27,TRBJ2-3,-,TRBD2,TGTGCCAGCAGTCTGGGACTAGCGGGAGGCTATCTAGGCACAGATACGCAGTATTTT,CASSLGLAGGYLGTDTQYF
TRBV27,TRBJ2-3,-,-,TGTGCCAGCAGTTTAATCAACACAGATACGCAGTATTTT,CASSLINTDTQYF
TRBV28,TRBJ2-1,-,TRBD2,TGTGCCAGCAGTCTAGCGGCATACAATGAGCAGTTCTTC,CASSLAAYNEQFF
TRBV5-1,TRBJ2-7,-,-,TGCGCCAGCAGCTTGGCCGAACAGGGATCTTACGAGCAGTACTTC,CASSLAEQGSYEQYF
TRBV5-1,TRBJ2-3,-,TRBD2,TGCGCCAGCAGCTCTCCTCGGATTAGCGGGGGGGCCTCAACAGGAGATACGCAGTATTTT,CASSSPRISGGASTGDTQYF
TRBV10-3,TRBJ2-2,-,TRBD1,TGTGCCATCAGGCCCACAGGGGAAGCCGGGGAGCTGTTTTTT,CAIRPTGEAGELFF
TRBV29-1,TRBJ2-3,-,-,TGCAGCGCCCAGACACCAATTAGCACAGATACGCAGTATTTT,CSAQTPISTDTQYF
TRBV11-1,TRBJ1-3,-,-,TGTGCCAGCAGCCAAAACAGGGACCGGGACACCATATATTTT,CASSQNRDRDTIYF
TRBV2,TRBJ1-2,-,-,TGTGCCGGGGGTGGGGGCGGCTATGGCTACACCTTC,CAGGGGGYGYTF
TRBV28,TRBJ2-7,-,-,TGTGCCAGCAACAGCGGCTCCTACGAGCAGTACTTC,CASNSGSYEQYF
TRBV6-6,TRBJ2-5,-,TRBD1,TGTGCCCTACTATTGGACAGGGACGGGACCCAGTACTTC,CALLLDRDGTQYF
TRBV7-2,TRBJ2-3,few,TRBD2,TGTGCCAGCAGCCCGGGAGGCCCGGCAGATACGCAGTATTTT,CASSPGGPADTQYF
TRBV9,TRBJ1-6,-,TRBD1,TGTGCCAGCAGCGCAGGACAGGGTAAAAATTCACCCCTCCACTTT,CASSAGQGKNSPLHF
TRBV28,TRBJ2-4,-,TRBD2,TGTGCCAGCAGTTCGCCGCTAGCGGGAGGGACGGACATTCAGTACTTC,CASSSPLAGGTDIQYF
TRBV7-9,TRBJ1-1,-,-,TGTTCCAGCAGCTTCTCAGACACTGAAGCTTTCTTT,CSSSFSDTEAFF
TRBV25-1,TRBJ2-1,-,TRBD1,TGTGCCAGCAGTGATCCCGGGACAGGGAATGAGCAGTTCTTC,CASSDPGTGNEQFF
TRBV5-1,TRBJ2-7,few,TRBD1,TGCGCCAGCAGCTTTCGACAGGGAGACTACGAGCAGTACTTC,CASSFRQGDYEQYF
TRBV5-1,TRBJ2-6,-,TRBD1,TGCGCCAGCAGCTGGACAGGGGTAACCTCTGGGGCCAACGTCCTGACTTTC,CASSWTGVTSGANVLTF
TRBV9,TRBJ1-1,-,-,TGTGCCAGCAGCGTAGGGACAAACATGAACACTGAAGCTTTCTTT,CASSVGTNMNTEAFF
TRBV5-1,TRBJ1-3,-,-,TGCGCCAGCAGCCCGGAGGGAGGGGGAAACACCATATATTTT,CASSPEGGGNTIYF
TRBV27,TRBJ2-7,-,-,TGTGCCAGCAGTTTTGGAGCAGGGGGGTACGAGCAGTACTTC,CASSFGAGGYEQYF
TRBV7-9,TRBJ2-5,once,TRBD2,TGTGCCAGCAGCCGTAGCGGGGGCCTCCAAGAGACCCAGTACTTC,CASSRSGGLQETQYF
TRBV2,TRBJ1-5,-,-,TGTGCCAGCAGTGGCTCACTCAACCTGGAGCCCCAGCATTTT,CASSGSLNLEPQHF
TRBV6-5,TRBJ2-7,-,-,TGTGCCAGCAGAAACAGGGCTGGGGAGCAGTACTTC,CASRNRAGEQYF
TRBV10-2,TRBJ1-1,-,-,TGCGCCAGCAGTCACTACTCTCCAGGGCCCACTGAAGCTTTCTTT,CASSHYSPGPTEAFF
TRBV27,TRBJ1-1,-,-,TGTGCCAGCAGTTTATCGGGGGGAAGGGTTTCGGTCACTGAAGCTTTCTTT,CASSLSGGRVSVTEAFF
TRBV7-9,TRBJ2-7,-,-,TGTGCCAGCAGCTCGAACCCCGGGAGCTACGAGCAGTACTTC,CASSSNPGSYEQYF
TRBV6-6,TRBJ1-4,-,TRBD1,TGTGCCAGCACCAGGACAGGGCAGGCGACTAATGAAAAACTGTTTTTT,CASTRTGQATNEKLFF
TRBV29-1,TRBJ2-7,-,TRBD1,TGCAGCGCTTGGAGGACAGGGGCCTACGAGCAGTACTTC,CSAWRTGAYEQYF
TRBV6-1,TRBJ2-6,-,-,TGTGCCAGCACTCGGGAAGGCGCCAACGTCCTGACTTTC,CASTREGANVLTF
TRBV7-9,TRBJ2-5,-,TRBD2,TGTGCCAGCACCCGGGGGGGGGAAGAGACCCAGTACTTC,CASTRGGEETQYF
TRBV29-1,TRBJ2-1,-,TRBD2,TGCAGCGTTGAAGATACTTTAGCGGGTGAGCAGTTCTTC,CSVEDTLAGEQFF
TRBV6-6,TRBJ1-2,-,-,TGTGCCAGCAGTTACTCCCCCAGGACGGAGGGTAGAGGCTACACCTTC,CASSYSPRTEGRGYTF
TRBV7-8,TRBJ1-3,once,-,TGTGCCAGCAGCTTATGGCGGAGCTCTGGAAACACCATATATTTT,CASSLWRSSGNTIYF
TRBV5-4,TRBJ2-5,-,-,TGTGCCAGCAGCCCCCCATACCAAGAGACCCAGTACTTC,CASSPPYQETQYF
TRBV5-1,TRBJ1-4,-,-,TGCGCCAGCAGCCTGTATAGCTCAACTAATGAAAAACTGTTTTTT,CASSLYSSTNEKLFF